The following is a T cell receptor (beta chain) sequence with its context. The sample comes from a study of T cells in tuberculosis. V was clipped by 4 bases and J by 2 bases; unmatched bases: 5. This CDR3 comprises 14 residues. Germline-derived CDR1 and CDR2 are SGDLS and YYNGEE. TCRdb's copy holds only in-frame clones and misses some; the assay was immunoSEQ multiplex PCR. The data contain 45,000 or so clones, nearly 95% of them singletons. The sequence was collected from a donor aged 5 to 30 with latent tuberculosis or without tuberculosis infection. The J gene is TRBJ1-2, the V gene TRBV9; 7 nucleotides agree with TRBD1. The material sequenced was PBMCs. The CDR3: CASSPGQTNYGYTF. CDR3 sequence (DNA): TGTGCCAGCAGCCCGGGACAGACGAACTATGGCTACACCTTC.